These T cell receptor beta chains were read from a single sample in a study of control samples from healthy donors and cancer patients. The assay was immunoSEQ multiplex PCR, and TCRdb's table has in-frame clones only and misses some. The sample carries about 140,000 clones, 88% recorded once. What was sequenced was blood. These receptors originate from a woman aged 30 to 39 in good health. Each CDR3 is given with its conserved first and last residue. A D gene is named only where the DNA matches it firmly. The listing skips clone size in some rows; elsewhere it reads once, few, many or a size class.

j_call	clone_size	d_call	v_call	cdr3_nt	cdr3_aa
TRBJ1-6	NA	NA	TRBV5-1	TGCGCCAGCAGCTTGGCGAATTCACCCCTCCACTTT	CASSLANSPLHF
TRBJ2-3	NA	TRBD2	TRBV9	TGTGCCAGCAGCTCCCGACTAGCTCCAGATACGCAGTATTTT	CASSSRLAPDTQYF
TRBJ2-5	NA	NA	TRBV7-9	TGTGCCAGCAGCAGAAGACAGGCCGAAGAGACCCAGTACTTC	CASSRRQAEETQYF
TRBJ2-1	once	NA	TRBV3-1/TRBV3-2	TGTGCCAGCAGCCACGTCCTGGGACCGGGGGCGAACAATGAGCAGTTCTTC	CASSHVLGPGANNEQFF
TRBJ1-2	NA	NA	TRBV6-5	TGTGCCAGCAGTTACTCAGGAATCGGTGGCTACACCTTC	CASSYSGIGGYTF
TRBJ1-2	NA	TRBD1	TRBV2	TGTGCCAGCAGTGAAGCGATCGGTTTCGGGGGACAGGGGTACTATGGCTACACCTTC	CASSEAIGFGGQGYYGYTF
TRBJ2-1	NA	NA	TRBV5-1	TGCGCCAGCAGCTTGGTTGGGCAGCTTTACAATGAGCAGTTCTTC	CASSLVGQLYNEQFF
TRBJ2-2	NA	NA	TRBV6-2/TRBV6-3	TGTGCCAGCAGCAAAGAGTTTTCCCCCGGGGAGCTGTTTTTT	CASSKEFSPGELFF
TRBJ1-5	NA	TRBD1	TRBV3-1/TRBV3-2	TGTGCCAGCAGCGTAGACAGGGATCAGCCCCAGCATTTT	CASSVDRDQPQHF
TRBJ2-5	NA	TRBD1	TRBV11-2	TGTGCCAGCAGCTTGGACAGGGTACAAGAGACCCAGTACTTC	CASSLDRVQETQYF
TRBJ1-1	NA	NA	TRBV5-6	TGTGCCAGCAGCTTGAGTGGGTTAGAAGCTTTCTTT	CASSLSGLEAFF
TRBJ2-1	once	TRBD2	TRBV6-2/TRBV6-3	TGTGCCAGCAGTTACTCCCCCACTAGCGGGAGTATCGATGAGCAGTTCTTC	CASSYSPTSGSIDEQFF
TRBJ2-1	once	NA	TRBV30	TGTGCCTGGAGTGTACTCGGTAATGAGCAGTTCTTC	CAWSVLGNEQFF
TRBJ2-2	NA	TRBD1	TRBV19	TGTGCCAGTAGCCGAACGGGACAGCTGATCACCGGGGAGCTGTTTTTT	CASSRTGQLITGELFF
TRBJ1-4	NA	NA	TRBV6-5	TGTGCCAGCGGTTCCGGACAGACTAATGAAAAACTGTTTTTT	CASGSGQTNEKLFF
TRBJ1-1	NA	NA	TRBV2	TGTGCCAGCGCTTTGGGGGGCGCAGGTTCCTCCACTGAAGCTTTCTTT	CASALGGAGSSTEAFF
TRBJ1-4	NA	NA	TRBV28	TGTGCCAGCAGTTTTCTTGGGCAGATTAATGAAAAACTGTTTTTT	CASSFLGQINEKLFF
TRBJ2-6	NA	TRBD1	TRBV29-1	TGCAGCGTTGAATGGGCAGGGGGCCCTCTCGGGGCCAACGTCCTGACTTTC	CSVEWAGGPLGANVLTF
TRBJ1-2	NA	NA	TRBV27	TGTGCCAGCAGTATACAGGGACCCTCCTATGGCTACACCTTC	CASSIQGPSYGYTF
TRBJ2-1	few	NA	TRBV10-3	TGTGCCATCAGTGAAGGGAAGGACAATGAGCAGTTCTTC	CAISEGKDNEQFF
TRBJ2-1	NA	TRBD2	TRBV6-5	TGTGCCAGCAGCTGGACTAGCGGGGGATACAATGAGCAGTTCTTC	CASSWTSGGYNEQFF
TRBJ1-1	NA	NA	TRBV3-1/TRBV3-2	TGTGCCAGTAGGATCTGGGGGGTGAAGAACACTGAAGCTTTCTTT	CASRIWGVKNTEAFF
TRBJ2-1	NA	NA	TRBV19	TGTGCCAGTAGTATAGTTTCGGATGAGCAGTTCTTC	CASSIVSDEQFF
TRBJ2-7	NA	NA	TRBV7-2	TGTGCTGCCGGGGACTACGAGCAGTACTTC	CAAGDYEQYF
TRBJ2-3	NA	NA	TRBV3-1/TRBV3-2	TGTGCCAGCAGTCCCCCGACAGTGCGCACAGATACGCAGTATTTT	CASSPPTVRTDTQYF
TRBJ1-3	NA	NA	TRBV7-2	TGTGCCAGCAGCTCACCGGGAATTTTATATTTT	CASSSPGILYF
TRBJ2-7	NA	TRBD2	TRBV5-6	TGTGCCAGCAGCTTTTCTAGCGGGCTGGGCTCCTACGAGCAGTACTTC	CASSFSSGLGSYEQYF
TRBJ2-3	NA	TRBD2	TRBV3-1/TRBV3-2	TGTGCCAGCAGACACGGACTAGCGGGAGGTGAAGATACGCAGTATTTT	CASRHGLAGGEDTQYF
TRBJ2-7	NA	TRBD2	TRBV9	TGTGCCAGCAGCGTAACTAGCGGGAGTTACGAGCAGTACTTC	CASSVTSGSYEQYF
TRBJ1-1	NA	NA	TRBV13	TGTGCCAGCACCCAAATGGGGGGTACTGAAGCTTTCTTT	CASTQMGGTEAFF
TRBJ1-1	NA	NA	TRBV19	TGTGCCAGTAGTCCCACGACAGAGAACACTGAAGCTTTCTTT	CASSPTTENTEAFF
TRBJ2-5	NA	TRBD1	TRBV28	TGTGCCAGCAGCCCTCCTTGGGGACAGGAAGAGACCCAGTACTTC	CASSPPWGQEETQYF
TRBJ1-1	NA	NA	TRBV5-5	TGTGCCAGCAGCCTGACGCTCAAGGGGACTGAAGCTTTCTTT	CASSLTLKGTEAFF
TRBJ2-3	NA	TRBD2	TRBV5-1	TGCGCCAGCAGCTTGGATGCTAGCGGGAGTACAGATACGCAGTATTTT	CASSLDASGSTDTQYF
TRBJ2-1	once	NA	TRBV27	TGTGCCAGCAGTTTATCCCGCTTCTCCTACAATGAGCAGTTCTTC	CASSLSRFSYNEQFF